This T cell receptor (beta chain) appears in the sequencing data of a study of patients and donors after allogeneic stem cell transplantation. TCRdb used MiXCR to reprocess the RT-PCR reads, holding one entry per CDR3 protein. The data contain 190,000 or so distinct CDR3 sequences, around two fifths of them seen just once; the ten biggest clones take up 33%. The CDR3 contains 13 residues. Germline loops: CDR1 LNHDA, CDR2 SQIVND (reference sequence). Trimming pared 4 bases from V and 1 base from J, leaving 5 bases between. Sample: blood, either unsorted or a sorted T cell fraction (not recorded which). The clonotype comes from a human donor who was either an allogeneic HSCT recipient or a stem cell or donor lymphocyte infusion donor (not recorded which). It is not recorded whose cells these are; they may come from a transplant donor. The chain is built from TRBV19 and TRBJ2-4; D remains unclear. The CDR3 loop is CASSTDAKNIQYF. DNA for the CDR3: TGTGCCAGTAGTACGGATGCCAAAAACATTCAGTACTTC.